These 22 T cell receptor beta chains were all obtained from the same sample, sequenced in a study of T-cell reconstitution after alpha-beta-depleted transplantation in children. Library preparation (for TCRbeta) was performed with unique molecular identifiers. Each CDR3 protein gets one entry after TCRdb re-called the PCR reads with MiXCR. The sample lists roughly 340,000 distinct CDR3 sequences; around 16% were seen once. The sample here was PBMCs, mostly from graft donor cells, taken 360 days after TCRalphabeta/CD19-depleted stem cell transplant. The receptors were sampled from a male patient aged 2 to 10 who had a stem cell transplant for acute lymphoblastic leukemia, so the T cells may come from the graft donor.

The genes are TRBV28 and TRBJ2-3; the D is unclear. Germline V CDR1 and CDR2: MDHEN, SYDVKM. The CDR3 has 14 amino acids. V gave up 8 bases and J gave up 2 bases, with 14 bases separating them. CDR3 DNA sequence: TGTGCCAGCGGTGGACGGCTAATCACAGATACGCAGTATTTT. Its translation is CASGGRLITDTQYF.

The chain couples TRBV10-3 to TRBJ2-3; D gene unclear. This CDR3 has 16 amino acids. Germline V CDR1 and CDR2: ENHRY, SYGVKD. The V end lost 8 bases, the J end lost 2 bases, and 20 bases lay between the germline ends. CDR3 in DNA: TGTGCCATCTCAAAAGTCCACGCACGGCCCACAGATACGCAGTATTTT. It encodes CAISKVHARPTDTQYF.

This clonotype was detected many times. The V and J genes are TRBV15 and TRBJ2-1; D unclear. The CDR3 length is 12 residues. The ends were cut back, 3 bases at V and 7 bases at J, with 7 bases in the middle. The germline CDR1 and CDR2 sequences are LNHNV and YYDKDF (reference sequence). The CDR3 reads CATSRGPNEQFF. CDR3 in DNA: TGTGCCACCAGCAGGGGCCCGAATGAGCAGTTCTTC.

The rearrangement links TRBV5-5 to TRBJ2-2, with no clear D. V was shortened by 2 bases and J by 1 base, with 3 bases between the two germline ends. This CDR3 is built from 13 residues. The germline gives CDR1 SGHKS, CDR2 YYEKEE (reference sequence). This CDR3 reads CASSFWNTGELFF. The CDR3 nucleotides read TGTGCCAGCAGCTTTTGGAACACCGGGGAGCTGTTTTTT. Combining the CDR3 with reference TRBV5-5 and TRBJ2-2 gives the whole variable domain DAGVTQSPTHLIKTRGQQVTLRCSPISGHKSVSWYQQVLGQGPQFIFQYYEKEERGRGNFPDRFSARQFPNYSSELNVNALLLGDSALYLCASSFWNTGELFFGEGSRLTVL.

This clonotype showed up just a few times. The chain combines TRBV11-1 with TRBJ2-4; 8 nucleotides agree with TRBD2. Per the germline V gene, CDR1 is SGHAT and CDR2 is FQDESV (reference sequence). The CDR3 is 18 residues long. With V trimmed by 5 bases and J by 15 bases, 27 bases remained unmatched. DNA of the CDR3: TGTGCCAGCAGCCTCGGCTGGGTACAAGTAGCGGGAACGGAAGTGGTGTACTTC. This translates into CASSLGWVQVAGTEVVYF.

The sample holds a few counts of this clonotype. The rearrangement joins TRBV3-1 to TRBJ2-7, with D perhaps matching TRBD2 (5 bases). Germline V gene lookup returns CDR1 LGHDT and CDR2 YNNKEL (reference sequence). The CDR3 is 14 amino acids. V lost 1 base, J lost 3 bases, and 10 bases lay in between. CDR3 DNA sequence: TGTGCCAGCAGCCAAGGAGGGCTCCACTACGAGCAGTACTTC. Encoded protein: CASSQGGLHYEQYF.

The chain is built from TRBV4-1 and TRBJ2-5; D unclear. The CDR3 extends over 15 amino acids. V was clipped by 0 bases and J by 2 bases, with 10 bases between them. Germline CDR1 and CDR2: MGHRA and YSYEKL. This CDR3 reads CASSQDRLRQETQYF. CDR3 bases: TGCGCCAGCAGCCAAGATCGGTTGCGGCAAGAGACCCAGTACTTC.

The V call is TRBV5-6, the J call TRBJ2-1; TRBD2 matches at 8 bases. Trimming at V came to 7 bases and at J to 1 base, leaving 10 bases not matched to a gene. Germline lookup yields CDR1 SGHDT and CDR2 YYEEEE. This CDR3 spans 16 amino acids. The CDR3 is CASGSGGPPSYNEQFF. As DNA, the CDR3 is TGTGCCAGCGGCTCGGGAGGGCCTCCGTCCTACAATGAGCAGTTCTTC.

This clonotype has only a few counts. The chain has TRBV27 and TRBJ2-3, with D unclear. The CDR3 is 18 amino acids. The V gene lost 4 bases and the J gene lost 0 bases, with 20 bases spanning the gap. The germline CDR1 and CDR2 sequences are MNHEY and SMNVEV (reference sequence). The CDR3 loop reads CASSSTPRRVSSTDTQYF. The CDR3 DNA reads TGTGCCAGCAGTTCTACCCCCCGCCGGGTGTCTAGCACAGATACGCAGTATTTT.

This chain uses TRBV28 with TRBJ1-2; TRBD1 is a possible D gene (6 bases). Germline values: CDR1 MDHEN, CDR2 SYDVKM. There are 14 residues in the CDR3. Trimming shortened V by 5 bases and J by 6 bases, and 16 bases separated the two germline ends. The DNA of the CDR3 is TGTGCCAGCAGTCCCACCCGGGACATAGATGGCTACACCTTC. Its protein is CASSPTRDIDGYTF.

This clonotype has a handful of counts. The chain recombines TRBV12-3 or TRBV12-4 with TRBJ2-1; 9 nucleotides match TRBD1. The CDR3 covers 13 residues. The V segment lost 10 bases and the J segment 6 bases; nucleotides outside the gene matches: 7. The CDR3 region is CATGTGTSNEQFF. The CDR3 bases are TGTGCCACCGGGACAGGGACCTCCAATGAGCAGTTCTTC.

The chain recombines TRBV7-9 with TRBJ2-1; 10 bases are a match to TRBD2. The germline V gene encodes CDR1 SEHNR and CDR2 FQNEAQ (reference sequence). V trimming: 4 bases; J trimming: 3 bases; junction bases outside the gene matches: 3. This CDR3 contains 15 residues. In DNA, the CDR3 is TGTGCCAGCAGCTGGGGGACTAGCGACTACAATGAGCAGTTCTTC. Protein product: CASSWGTSDYNEQFF.

This chain links TRBV5-4 with TRBJ2-1; the match to TRBD2 covers 10 bases. CDR3 length: 16 amino acids. The J segment lost 8 bases and the V segment lost 5 bases, leaving 13 bases of the junction unmatched. Germline assignment: CDR1 SGHNT and CDR2 YYREEE (reference sequence). The CDR3 DNA is TGTGCCAGCAGTGTCCTAGCGGGGGAGGGCATGTATGAGCAGTTCTTC. This translates into CASSVLAGEGMYEQFF.

This clonotype was counted only a few times. The V call is TRBV6-2 or TRBV6-3, the J call TRBJ2-7, with a possible D match to TRBD2 (6 bases). Germline loops: CDR1 MNHEY, CDR2 SVGEGT. CDR3 size: 15 residues. V lost 0 bases and J 4 bases, leaving 13 bases between the germline ends. The chain's CDR3 is CASSYSYGRPYEQYF. For the CDR3, the DNA is TGTGCCAGCAGTTACTCTTACGGGAGACCTTACGAGCAGTACTTC.

This clonotype has ten or more counts. V and J are TRBV5-1 and TRBJ1-1; possible D gene TRBD1, 6 bases. CDR1 is SGHRS, CDR2 YFSETQ, per germline. The V end was cut by 3 bases, the J end by 8 bases, with 8 bases between. This CDR3 comprises 11 residues. The DNA for the CDR3 is TGCGCCAGCAGCTCGGGGGCAGAAGCTTTCTTT. Protein product: CASSSGAEAFF.

This clonotype turned up a few times. The chain recombines TRBV28 with TRBJ2-5, with 8 bases fitting TRBD2. V was clipped by 4 bases and J by 4 bases; unmatched bases: 5. The germline V gene has CDR1 MDHEN and CDR2 SYDVKM. The CDR3 contains 14 residues. The CDR3 loop reads CASSSTGGAETQYF. CDR3 DNA sequence: TGTGCCAGCAGTTCAACGGGGGGGGCAGAGACCCAGTACTTC. The full variable domain, with the rest looked up from reference TRBV28 and TRBJ2-5, is DVKVTQSSRYLVKRTGEKVFLECVQDMDHENMFWYRQDPGLGLRLIYFSYDVKMKEKGDIPEGYSVSREKKERFSLILESASTNQTSMYLCASSSTGGAETQYFGPGTRLLVL.

This clonotype appeared a few times. The rearrangement joins TRBV18 to TRBJ2-5, with D perhaps matching TRBD1 (6 bases). The CDR3 covers 14 residues. V dropped 3 bases and J dropped 5 bases, with 13 bases sitting between them. Germline CDR1 and CDR2: KGHSH and LQKENI. CDR3 DNA: TGTGCCAGCTCACCGGTGACAGGAATCGAGACCCAGTACTTC. Its translation is CASSPVTGIETQYF.

This clonotype was recorded once. J is TRBJ2-3 and V is TRBV11-2; 10 nucleotides line up with TRBD2. The CDR3 is 19 amino acids. The germline V gene encodes CDR1 SGHAT and CDR2 FQNNGV. V shed 1 base, J shed 2 bases, and the junction held 12 bases outside the gene matches. The chain's CDR3 is CASSLVPSLSGRPTDTQYF. The CDR3 DNA reads as TGTGCCAGCAGCTTAGTCCCTTCGCTTAGCGGGAGGCCCACAGATACGCAGTATTTT.

This chain uses TRBV7-2 with TRBJ2-1; D unresolved. V lost 0 bases to trimming and J lost 3 bases, with 15 bases between them. Germline V gene lookup returns CDR1 SGHTA and CDR2 FQGNSA. CDR3 length: 17 amino acids. CDR3 DNA sequence: TGTGCCAGCAGCTTAGCGCCACGGCAGGTACGCTACAATGAGCAGTTCTTC. It is translated as CASSLAPRQVRYNEQFF.

In the case of this clonotype: Compared with germline, one end of the junction differs, possibly owing to a read error. This chain connects TRBV7-9 to TRBJ2-4; D not certain. Germline CDR1 SEHNR, CDR2 FQNEAQ (reference sequence). The CDR3 runs to 13 residues. CDR3 in amino acids: CASSLGDVGIEYF. In DNA form, the CDR3 reads TGTGCCAGCAGCTTAGGAGACGTCGGCATTGAGTACTTC.

This clonotype showed up just a few times. The rearrangement links TRBV6-6 to TRBJ1-3, with D maybe TRBD1 (6 bases). In germline, CDR1 is MNHNY, CDR2 SVGAGI (reference sequence). The V and J ends lost 10 bases and 0 bases respectively, with 10 bases between them. This CDR3 region has 13 residues. The DNA of the CDR3 is TGTGCCATTACAGGGACCTCTGGAAACACCATATATTTT. This sequence encodes CAITGTSGNTIYF.

This clonotype has a handful of counts. The chain joins TRBV12-1 to TRBJ2-1; the DNA was not used to check the table's D call, TRBD2. TRBV12-1 is noted as a pseudogene. CDR3 size: 20 residues. CDR3 in amino acids: CASSLETGLAAKNSYNEQFF. Written as DNA, the CDR3 is TGTGCCAGCAGCCTTGAGACGGGACTAGCGGCAAAAAACTCCTACAATGAGCAGTTCTTC.